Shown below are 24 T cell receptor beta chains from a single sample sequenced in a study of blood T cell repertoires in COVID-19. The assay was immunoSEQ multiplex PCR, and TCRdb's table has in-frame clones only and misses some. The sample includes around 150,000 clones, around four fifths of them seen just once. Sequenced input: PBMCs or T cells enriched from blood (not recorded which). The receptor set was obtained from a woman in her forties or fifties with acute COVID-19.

The CDR3 sequence is CASSSGQGVGYTF. In DNA, the CDR3 is TGTGCCAGCAGCTCTGGACAGGGTGTTGGCTACACCTTC. V gene TRBV2 combines with J gene TRBJ1-2, with 8 bases identical to TRBD1. The CDR3 contains 13 residues. V dropped 6 bases and J dropped 7; count of bases not matched to a gene: 7. Per the germline V gene, CDR1 is SNHLY and CDR2 is FYNNEI.

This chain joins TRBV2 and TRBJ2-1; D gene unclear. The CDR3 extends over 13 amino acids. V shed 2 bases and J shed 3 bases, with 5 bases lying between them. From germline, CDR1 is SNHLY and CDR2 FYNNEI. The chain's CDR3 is CASSESNYNEQFF. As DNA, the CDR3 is TGTGCCAGCAGTGAATCCAACTACAATGAGCAGTTCTTC.

Here the CDR3 reads CASSLLAEQETQYF. The CDR3 nucleotides read TGTGCCAGCAGCTTACTAGCGGAACAAGAGACCCAGTACTTC. The chain joins TRBV7-9 to TRBJ2-5; 7 bases align to TRBD2. There are 14 residues in the CDR3. The J segment lost 2 bases and the V segment lost 2 bases, leaving 2 bases of the junction unmatched. Germline values: CDR1 SEHNR, CDR2 FQNEAQ (reference sequence).

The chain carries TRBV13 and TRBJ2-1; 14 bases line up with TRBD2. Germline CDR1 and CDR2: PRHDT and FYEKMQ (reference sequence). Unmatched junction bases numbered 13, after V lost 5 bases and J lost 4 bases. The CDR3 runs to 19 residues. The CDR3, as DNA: TGTGCCAGCAGCCCCGTCCCCGGGACTAGCGGGAGATGGTACAATGAGCAGTTCTTC. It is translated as CASSPVPGTSGRWYNEQFF.

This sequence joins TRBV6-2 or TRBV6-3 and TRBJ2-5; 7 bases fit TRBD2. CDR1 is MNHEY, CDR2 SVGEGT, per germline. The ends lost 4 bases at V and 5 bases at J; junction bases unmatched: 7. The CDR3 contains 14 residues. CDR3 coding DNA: TGTGCCAGCAGTTCCGGACTAGAGGGGGAGACCCAGTACTTC. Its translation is CASSSGLEGETQYF.

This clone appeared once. CDR3 in amino acids: CASSQDLLGTIPSSPLHF. The CDR3 coding sequence is TGCGCCAGCAGCCAAGATTTATTAGGAACTATTCCTAGTTCACCCCTCCACTTT. V and J are TRBV4-1 and TRBJ1-6; D is undetermined. The CDR3 is made up of 18 amino acids. CDR1 and CDR2 (germline): MGHRA, YSYEKL. Trimming stripped 0 bases from V and 9 bases from J, with 21 bases between.

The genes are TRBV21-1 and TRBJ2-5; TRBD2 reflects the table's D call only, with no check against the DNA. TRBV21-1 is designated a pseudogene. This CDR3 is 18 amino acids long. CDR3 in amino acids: CASSTPRPSGSLKETQYF. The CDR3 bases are TGTGCCAGCAGCACCCCCCGGCCTAGCGGGAGTTTAAAAGAGACCCAGTACTTC.

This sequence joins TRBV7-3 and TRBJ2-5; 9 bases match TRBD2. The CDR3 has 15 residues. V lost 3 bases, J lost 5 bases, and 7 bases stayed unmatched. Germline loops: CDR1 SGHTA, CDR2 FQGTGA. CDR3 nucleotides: TGTGCCAGCAGCTTCGGAGCGGGAGGCGGGGAGACCCAGTACTTC. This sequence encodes CASSFGAGGGETQYF.

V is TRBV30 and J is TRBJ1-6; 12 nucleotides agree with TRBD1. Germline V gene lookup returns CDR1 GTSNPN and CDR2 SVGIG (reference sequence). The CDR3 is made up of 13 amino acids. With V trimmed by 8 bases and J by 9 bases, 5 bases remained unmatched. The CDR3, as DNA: TGTGCCGGGGACAGGGGGCTAGCTTCACCCCTCCACTTT. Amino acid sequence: CAGDRGLASPLHF. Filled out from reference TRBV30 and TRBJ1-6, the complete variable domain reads SQTIHQWPATLVQPVGSPLSLECTVEGTSNPNLYWYRQAAGRGLQLLFYSVGIGQISSEVPQNLSASRPQDRQFILSSKKLLLSDSGFYLCAGDRGLASPLHFGNGTRLTVT.

The CDR3 here is CASSQDPAGGYEQYF. The DNA of the CDR3 is TGTGCCAGCAGCCAAGATCCCGCAGGGGGGTACGAGCAGTACTTC. The chain is built from TRBV4-2 and TRBJ2-7; a possible D gene is TRBD1 (7 bases). With 0 bases removed from V and 4 bases from J, the gap between germline ends came to 13 bases. The CDR3 sequence is 15 residues long. Germline assignment: CDR1 LGHNA and CDR2 YNFKEQ.

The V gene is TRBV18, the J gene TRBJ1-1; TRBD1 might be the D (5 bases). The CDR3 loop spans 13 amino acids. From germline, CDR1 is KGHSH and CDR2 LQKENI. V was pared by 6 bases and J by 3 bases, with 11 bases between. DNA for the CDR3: TGTGCCAGCTCCGGGGGGACGGACACTGAAGCTTTCTTT. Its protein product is CASSGGTDTEAFF.

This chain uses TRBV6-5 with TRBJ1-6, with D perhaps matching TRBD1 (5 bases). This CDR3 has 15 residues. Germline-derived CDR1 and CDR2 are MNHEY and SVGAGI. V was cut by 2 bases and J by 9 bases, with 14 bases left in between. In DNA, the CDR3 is TGTGCCAGCAGTTACGGACGGGGGGGGAGTTCACCCCTCCACTTT. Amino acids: CASSYGRGGSSPLHF.

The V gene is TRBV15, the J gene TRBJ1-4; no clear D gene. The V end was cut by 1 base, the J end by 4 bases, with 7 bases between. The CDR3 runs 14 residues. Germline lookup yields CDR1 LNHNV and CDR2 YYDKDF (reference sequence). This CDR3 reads CATSRVSLNEKLFF. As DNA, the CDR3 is TGTGCCACCAGCAGAGTTAGCCTTAATGAAAAACTGTTTTTT. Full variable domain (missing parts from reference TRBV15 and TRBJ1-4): DAMVIQNPRYQVTQFGKPVTLSCSQTLNHNVMYWYQQKSSQAPKLLFHYYDKDFNNEADTPDNFQSRRPNTSFCFLDIRSPGLGDTAMYLCATSRVSLNEKLFFGSGTQLSVL.

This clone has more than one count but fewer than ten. CDR3: CASSFTGDSGNTIYF. DNA of the CDR3: TGTGCCAGCAGCTTCACGGGGGACTCTGGAAACACCATATATTTT. This sequence joins TRBV7-2 and TRBJ1-3; tentative D call: TRBD1 (5 bases). Per germline, CDR1 SGHTA and CDR2 FQGNSA. CDR3 length: 15 residues. Deletions cut 3 bases from V and 0 bases from J, with 9 bases between.

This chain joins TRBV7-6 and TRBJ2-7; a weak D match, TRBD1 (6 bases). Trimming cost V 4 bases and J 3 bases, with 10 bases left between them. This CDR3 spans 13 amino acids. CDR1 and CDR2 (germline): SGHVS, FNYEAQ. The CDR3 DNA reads TGTGCCAGCAGCTCCGGACAGCACTACGAGCAGTACTTC. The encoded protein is CASSSGQHYEQYF.

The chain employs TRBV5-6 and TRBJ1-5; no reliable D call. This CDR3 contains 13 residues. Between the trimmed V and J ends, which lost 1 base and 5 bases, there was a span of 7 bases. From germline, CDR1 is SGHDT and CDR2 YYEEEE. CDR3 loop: CASSLWADQPQHF. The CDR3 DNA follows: TGTGCCAGCAGCTTGTGGGCAGATCAGCCCCAGCATTTT.

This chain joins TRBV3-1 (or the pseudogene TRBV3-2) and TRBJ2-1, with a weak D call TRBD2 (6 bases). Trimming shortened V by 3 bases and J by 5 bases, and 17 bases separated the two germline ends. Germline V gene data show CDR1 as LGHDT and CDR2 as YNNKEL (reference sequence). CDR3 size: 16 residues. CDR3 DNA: TGTGCCAGCAGCCACGCTAATCGCGGGACCCACAATGAGCAGTTCTTC. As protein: CASSHANRGTHNEQFF.

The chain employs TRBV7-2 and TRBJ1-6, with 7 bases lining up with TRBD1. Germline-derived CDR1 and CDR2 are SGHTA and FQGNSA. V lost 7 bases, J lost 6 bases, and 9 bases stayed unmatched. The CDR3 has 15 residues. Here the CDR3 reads CASTPQGTGNSPLHF. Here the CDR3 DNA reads TGTGCCAGCACCCCACAGGGGACGGGTAATTCACCCCTCCACTTT. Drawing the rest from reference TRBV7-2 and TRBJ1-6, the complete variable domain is GAGVSQSPSNKVTEKGKDVELRCDPISGHTALYWYRQSLGQGLEFLIYFQGNSAPDKSGLPSDRFSAERTGGSVSTLTIQRTQQEDSAVYLCASTPQGTGNSPLHFGNGTRLTVT.

The CDR3, as DNA: TGTGCCAGCAGCCAAGGCGATCGGGGGGAAGAGACCCAGTACTTC. This codes for CASSQGDRGEETQYF. The chain employs TRBV3-1 (or the pseudogene TRBV3-2) and TRBJ2-5; 7 positions agree with TRBD2. There are 15 residues in the CDR3. V shed 1 base and J 3 bases; nucleotides not matched to a gene: 5. Per the germline V gene, CDR1 is LGHDT and CDR2 is YNNKEL (reference sequence).

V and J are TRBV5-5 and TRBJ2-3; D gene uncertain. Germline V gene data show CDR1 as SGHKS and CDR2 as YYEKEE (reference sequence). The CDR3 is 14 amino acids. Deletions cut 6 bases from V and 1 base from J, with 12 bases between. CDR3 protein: CASNIRVGTDTQYF. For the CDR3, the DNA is TGTGCCAGCAATATTCGGGTAGGCACAGATACGCAGTATTTT.

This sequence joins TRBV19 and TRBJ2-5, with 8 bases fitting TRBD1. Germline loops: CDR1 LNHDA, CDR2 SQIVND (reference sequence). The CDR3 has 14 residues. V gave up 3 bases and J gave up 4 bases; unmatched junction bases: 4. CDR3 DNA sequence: TGTGCCAGTAGTATTTCAGGGGGCCCAGAGACCCAGTACTTC. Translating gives CASSISGGPETQYF.

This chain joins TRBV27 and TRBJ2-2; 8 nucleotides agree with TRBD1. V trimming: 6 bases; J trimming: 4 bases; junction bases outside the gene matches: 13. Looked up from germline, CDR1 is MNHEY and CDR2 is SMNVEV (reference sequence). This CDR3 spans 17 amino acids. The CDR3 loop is CASSRSNRQGSTGELFF. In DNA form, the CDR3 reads TGTGCCAGCAGCCGCTCTAATAGACAGGGGTCCACCGGGGAGCTGTTTTTT.

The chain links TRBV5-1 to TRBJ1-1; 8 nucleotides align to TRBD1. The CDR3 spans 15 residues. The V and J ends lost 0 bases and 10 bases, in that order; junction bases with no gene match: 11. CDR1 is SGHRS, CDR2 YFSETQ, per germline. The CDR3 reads CASSLGGTGPKGAFF. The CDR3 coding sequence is TGCGCCAGCAGCTTGGGGGGGACAGGCCCCAAGGGAGCTTTCTTT.

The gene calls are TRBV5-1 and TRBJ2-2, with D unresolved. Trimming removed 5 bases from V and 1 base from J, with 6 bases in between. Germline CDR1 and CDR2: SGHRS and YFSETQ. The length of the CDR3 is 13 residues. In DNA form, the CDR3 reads TGCGCCAGCAGTCCCTGGAACACCGGGGAGCTGTTTTTT. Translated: CASSPWNTGELFF. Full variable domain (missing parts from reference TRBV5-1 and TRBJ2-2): KAGVTQTPRYLIKTRGQQVTLSCSPISGHRSVSWYQQTPGQGLQFLFEYFSETQRNKGNFPGRFSGRQFSNSRSEMNVSTLELGDSALYLCASSPWNTGELFFGEGSRLTVL.